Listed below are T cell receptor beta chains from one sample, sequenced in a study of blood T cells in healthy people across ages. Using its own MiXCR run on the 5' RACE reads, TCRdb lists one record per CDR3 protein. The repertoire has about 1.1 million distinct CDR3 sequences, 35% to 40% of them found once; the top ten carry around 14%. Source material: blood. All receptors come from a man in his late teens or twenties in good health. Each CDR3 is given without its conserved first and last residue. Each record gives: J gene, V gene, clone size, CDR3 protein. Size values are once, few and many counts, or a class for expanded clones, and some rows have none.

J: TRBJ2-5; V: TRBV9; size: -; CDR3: ASSLGQTRQEAQY
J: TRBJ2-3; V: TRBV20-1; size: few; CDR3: SASPPGAPTDTQY
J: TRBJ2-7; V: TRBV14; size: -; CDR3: ASSQATEPYEQY
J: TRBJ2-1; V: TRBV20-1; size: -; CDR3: SARLLAGSSYNEQF
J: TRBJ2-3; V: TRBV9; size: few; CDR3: ASSPRDRGIVDTQY
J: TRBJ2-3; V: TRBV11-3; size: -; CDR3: ASSHRQGTDTQY
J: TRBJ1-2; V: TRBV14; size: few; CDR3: ASSPSGRRYGYT
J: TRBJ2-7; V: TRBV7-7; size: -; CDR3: ASSLEPGATYEQY
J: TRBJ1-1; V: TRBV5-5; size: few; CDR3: ASSLRMSVYEAF
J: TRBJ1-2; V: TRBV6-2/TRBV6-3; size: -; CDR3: ASSYSIPGGYGYT
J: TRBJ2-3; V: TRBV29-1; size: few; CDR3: SVGRKLSTDTQY
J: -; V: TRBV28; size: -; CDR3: ASSPDRYYNEQY
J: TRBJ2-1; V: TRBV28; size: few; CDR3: ASNLPEQF
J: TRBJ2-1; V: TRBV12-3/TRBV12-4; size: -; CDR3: ASSFGGGAPVPYNEQF
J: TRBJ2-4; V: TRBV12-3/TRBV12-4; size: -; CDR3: ASSRRAKNQY
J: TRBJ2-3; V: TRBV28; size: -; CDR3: ASIKGGGPSTDTQY
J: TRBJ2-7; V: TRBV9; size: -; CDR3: ASSVDRGNEQY
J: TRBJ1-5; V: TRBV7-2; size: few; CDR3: ASSWYGSNQPQH
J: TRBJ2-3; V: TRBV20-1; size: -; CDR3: SALADTQY
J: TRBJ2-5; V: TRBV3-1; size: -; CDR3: ASSYAGRTTETQY
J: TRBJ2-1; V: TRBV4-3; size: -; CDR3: ASSQDRWLDNEQV
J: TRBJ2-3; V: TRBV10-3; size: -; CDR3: AITERGEGVTQY
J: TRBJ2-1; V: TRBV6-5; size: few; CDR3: ASSYSIPDGDERWSYNEQF
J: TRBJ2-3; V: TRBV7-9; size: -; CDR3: ASSTMGLATDTQY
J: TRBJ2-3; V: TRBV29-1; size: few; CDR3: SVVSGGTDTQY
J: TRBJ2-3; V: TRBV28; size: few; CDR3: ASRESGDTQY
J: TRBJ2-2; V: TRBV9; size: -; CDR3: ASSVGSGVDTGELF
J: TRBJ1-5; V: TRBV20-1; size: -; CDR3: SAVGSLNQPQH
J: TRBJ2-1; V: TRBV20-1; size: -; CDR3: SAPPLLAGGSIDEQF
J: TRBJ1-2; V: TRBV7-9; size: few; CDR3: ASSSEQGNYGYT
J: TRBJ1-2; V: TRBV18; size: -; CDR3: ASSQDSETNYGYT
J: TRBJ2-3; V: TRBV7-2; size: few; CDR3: ASSLGPGRRRDTQY
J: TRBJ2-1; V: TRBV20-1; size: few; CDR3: SARDPDSSSYNEQF
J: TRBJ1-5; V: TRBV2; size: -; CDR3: ASSEADRGGGQPQH
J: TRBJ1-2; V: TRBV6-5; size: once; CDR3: ASRGAVDGYT
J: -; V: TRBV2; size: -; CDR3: ASPNDYEQY
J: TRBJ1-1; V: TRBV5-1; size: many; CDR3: ASSPSGGSTEAF
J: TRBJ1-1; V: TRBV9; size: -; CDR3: ASSVATGTGGTEAF
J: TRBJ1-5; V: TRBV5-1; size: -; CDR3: ASSLSDRRNQPQH
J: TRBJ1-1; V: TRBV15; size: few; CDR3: ATSRDRVNTEAF
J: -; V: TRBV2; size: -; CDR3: ASSGGGLRYEQY
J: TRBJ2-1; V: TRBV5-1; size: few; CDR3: ASSFEGATFDEQF
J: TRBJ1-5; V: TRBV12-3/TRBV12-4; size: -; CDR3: ASSLWGRDNQPQH
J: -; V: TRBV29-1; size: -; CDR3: SVVPQSGGNGETQY
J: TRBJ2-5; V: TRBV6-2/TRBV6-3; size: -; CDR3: ASQLAQETQY
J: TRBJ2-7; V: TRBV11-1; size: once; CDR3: ASSLDTSGDYEQY